These 3 T cell receptor beta chains share one sample of origin, sequenced in a study of blood T cell repertoires in COVID-19 (dated by TCRdb to the early 2020s). The library was generated by the immunoSEQ multiplex PCR assay. As stored in TCRdb, this immuneACCESS dataset retains in-frame rearrangements with V and J assigned. A fraction of the clones does not appear; measured against another copy, unresolved V genes explain less than half of the discrepancy, and the remainder lacks a known reason. Counted in this sample were approximately 72,000 clones; around 82% of them appeared once. More than 8% of the sample is in the top ten clones. What was sequenced was peripheral blood. All receptors derive from a man between 45 and 60 years old with active COVID-19.

The chain employs TRBV6-5 and TRBJ2-2, with D unresolved. Trimming stripped 6 bases from V and 1 base from J, with 9 bases between. The CDR3 covers 14 residues. CDR1 and CDR2 from the germline V gene are MNHEY and SVGAGI. Here the CDR3 DNA reads TGTGCCAGCAGGCGCCCGGGGAACACCGGGGAGCTGTTTTTT. Residues: CASRRPGNTGELFF.

The chain links TRBV19 to TRBJ2-7; maybe TRBD1 (6 bases). V shed 3 bases and J shed 6 bases, with 12 bases lying between them. CDR1 is LNHDA, CDR2 SQIVND, per germline (reference sequence). This CDR3 contains 13 residues. CDR3 loop: CASSIQGIGEQYF. CDR3 coding DNA: TGTGCCAGTAGTATTCAGGGGATCGGCGAGCAGTACTTC.

V usage is TRBV4-3 and J usage is TRBJ2-3, with 7 nucleotides matching TRBD2. V was pared by 3 bases and J by 5 bases, with 2 bases of the junction left unmatched. Germline V CDR1 and CDR2: LGHNA, YSLEER. This CDR3 has 13 amino acids. The CDR3 DNA reads TGCGCCAGCAGCCAGGGACTATTAGATACGCAGTATTTT. It specifies CASSQGLLDTQYF.